This T cell receptor (beta chain) was recorded in a study of blood T cells in healthy people across ages. Findings and caveats of the study: Older age coincided with a roughly linear decline in TCR beta diversity per million T cells.

Germline V gives CDR1 LGHDT, CDR2 YNNKEL (reference sequence). The CDR3 extends over 15 amino acids. V lost 1 base and J 4 bases, leaving 13 bases between the germline ends. A sample-barcoded 5' primer and a J-beta primer mix were used in a second PCR of roughly 7 to 11 cycles. TCRdb analysed the 5' RACE reads with MiXCR anew, one entry per CDR3 protein. The table records approximately 730,000 distinct CDR3 sequences, roughly 44% of them present only once. This clonotype was found many times. Its antigen is currently unknown. The source is a woman between 55 and 75 years old in good health. The chain carries TRBV3-1 and TRBJ1-2, with a tentative D call TRBD1 (5 bases). Material for sequencing was blood. CDR3 sequence reads: CASSQGLGRGYGYTF. The CDR3 DNA reads as TGTGCCAGCAGCCAAGGGCTCGGAAGGGGCTATGGCTACACCTTC.